These 19 T cell receptor beta chains were sequenced from one sample in a study of blood T cell repertoires in COVID-19. The table came from immunoSEQ multiplex PCR; TCRdb's copy has only in-frame clones and leaves some out. The table includes under 300,000 clones, 83% detected once. Input material: peripheral blood. The origin of the receptors is a man older than 75 with acute or convalescent COVID-19.

The V call is TRBV7-9, the J call TRBJ1-2, with 9 bases matching TRBD1. CDR3 length: 17 residues. CDR1 and CDR2 (germline): SEHNR, FQNEAQ (reference sequence). The V segment lost 6 bases and the J segment 3 bases; nucleotides outside the gene matches: 14. The CDR3 spells CASSPTRVQGAYYGYTF. DNA of the CDR3: TGTGCCAGCAGTCCCACAAGAGTACAGGGGGCTTACTATGGCTACACCTTC.

This clone was counted a single time. The chain recombines TRBV28 with TRBJ2-2; 9 bases are shared with TRBD2. The CDR3 runs to 16 residues. Trimming took 6 bases from V and 5 from J; bases not matched to a gene: 10. Germline values: CDR1 MDHEN, CDR2 SYDVKM. CDR3 sequence: CASSPVGLAGTGELFF. CDR3 in DNA: TGTGCCAGCAGCCCTGTTGGGCTAGCGGGAACCGGGGAGCTGTTTTTT. The full variable domain, with the rest looked up from reference TRBV28 and TRBJ2-2, is DVKVTQSSRYLVKRTGEKVFLECVQDMDHENMFWYRQDPGLGLRLIYFSYDVKMKEKGDIPEGYSVSREKKERFSLILESASTNQTSMYLCASSPVGLAGTGELFFGEGSRLTVL.

The V and J genes are TRBV5-1 and TRBJ2-1, with 9 bases identical to TRBD2. CDR1 is SGHRS and CDR2 is YFSETQ in the germline V gene. Losses at the gene ends were 4 bases for V and 0 bases for J; bases not matched to a gene: 5. CDR3 size: 16 residues. This CDR3 is CASSQSGGNSYNEQFF. Written as DNA, the CDR3 is TGCGCCAGCAGCCAAAGCGGGGGGAACTCCTACAATGAGCAGTTCTTC.

This clone was counted only a few times. CDR3 amino acids: CASSPAGGAGGELFF. The CDR3 DNA reads as TGTGCCAGCAGCCCGGCAGGGGGCGCGGGCGGGGAGCTGTTTTTT. J is TRBJ2-2 and V is TRBV3-1 (or the pseudogene TRBV3-2); 8 bases line up with TRBD1. Losses at the gene ends were 4 bases for V and 7 bases for J; bases not matched to a gene: 8. The CDR3 extends over 15 amino acids. Germline CDR1 is LGHDT and CDR2 is YNNKEL (reference sequence).

The V gene is TRBV10-3, the J gene TRBJ2-2; tentatively, D is TRBD2 (5 bases). Trimming removed 7 bases at V and 4 bases at J, with 16 bases between. Germline V gene data show CDR1 as ENHRY and CDR2 as SYGVKD. The CDR3 has 15 amino acids. CDR3 region: CAITPSSGSTGELFF. Written as DNA, the CDR3 is TGTGCCATCACCCCTAGTTCGGGGTCCACCGGGGAGCTGTTTTTT.

The chain carries TRBV10-3 and TRBJ1-2, with a possible D match to TRBD1 (6 bases). Germline CDR1 and CDR2: ENHRY and SYGVKD. V was pared by 4 bases and J by 2 bases, with 14 bases between. The CDR3 is 15 amino acids. This chain's CDR3 is CAISAQRDTNYGYTF. CDR3 sequence (DNA): TGTGCCATCAGTGCACAAAGGGACACCAACTATGGCTACACCTTC.

The chain employs TRBV19 and TRBJ1-5; D gene ambiguous. The CDR3 spans 13 residues. Germline lookup yields CDR1 LNHDA and CDR2 SQIVND (reference sequence). The V gene lost 5 bases and the J gene lost 2 bases, with 7 bases spanning the gap. CDR3 in amino acids: CASSASGNQPQHF. The CDR3 nucleotides are TGTGCCAGTAGTGCCTCAGGCAATCAGCCCCAGCATTTT.

The V gene is TRBV12-3 or TRBV12-4, the J gene TRBJ2-5, with D uncertain. This CDR3 is built from 13 residues. V was clipped by 5 bases and J by 4 bases, with 11 bases between them. CDR3 in amino acids: CASSTHPRETQYF. In nucleotides, the CDR3 is TGTGCCAGCAGTACACACCCCCGAGAGACCCAGTACTTC.

V and J are TRBV28 and TRBJ2-1; 13 nucleotides agree with TRBD2. This CDR3 spans 16 amino acids. Unmatched junction bases numbered 8, after V lost 7 bases and J lost 5 bases. Germline V gene lookup returns CDR1 MDHEN and CDR2 SYDVKM. The DNA for the CDR3 is TGTGCCAGCATACCGCCGGGACTAGCGGGGAACAATGAGCAGTTCTTC. It specifies CASIPPGLAGNNEQFF.

J is TRBJ2-2 and V is TRBV5-1; maybe TRBD1 (5 bases). CDR3 length equals 14 residues. Per germline, CDR1 SGHRS and CDR2 YFSETQ. V was pared by 1 base and J by 6 bases, with 10 bases between. This CDR3 reads CASSLFVGPGELFF. CDR3 DNA: TGCGCCAGCAGCTTGTTCGTGGGGCCCGGGGAGCTGTTTTTT. Using reference TRBV5-1 and TRBJ2-2 for the parts outside the CDR3, the full variable domain is KAGVTQTPRYLIKTRGQQVTLSCSPISGHRSVSWYQQTPGQGLQFLFEYFSETQRNKGNFPGRFSGRQFSNSRSEMNVSTLELGDSALYLCASSLFVGPGELFFGEGSRLTVL.

The chain carries TRBV5-6 and TRBJ2-1; D remains unclear. The ends were cut back, 3 bases at V and 4 bases at J, with 2 bases in the middle. The V gene's germline CDR1 is SGHDT and CDR2 YYEEEE. CDR3 length: 11 amino acids. CDR3: CASSSYNEQFF. In nucleotides, the CDR3 is TGTGCCAGCAGCTCTTACAATGAGCAGTTCTTC.

The rearrangement joins TRBV11-2 to TRBJ2-5; 7 nucleotides line up with TRBD2. Trimming at V came to 4 bases and at J to 5 bases, leaving 13 bases not matched to a gene. Per germline, CDR1 SGHAT and CDR2 FQNNGV. There are 16 residues in the CDR3. CDR3 in DNA: TGTGCCAGCAGCTCCGTCCGTCGGCGGGAGTGGGAGACCCAGTACTTC. This translates into CASSSVRRREWETQYF.

The chain recombines TRBV28 with TRBJ1-5; D is undetermined. Per the germline V gene, CDR1 is MDHEN and CDR2 is SYDVKM. V was clipped by 7 bases and J by 2 bases, with 18 bases between them. The CDR3 contains 16 residues. For the CDR3, the DNA is TGTGCCAGCACCCAACGGCGGGGTTTGGGCAATCAGCCCCAGCATTTT. This sequence encodes CASTQRRGLGNQPQHF.

This clone appeared a few times. The chain joins TRBV19 to TRBJ1-2; D is ambiguous. This CDR3 is 14 amino acids long. V was trimmed by 3 bases and J by 6 bases, leaving 14 bases between them. Germline CDR1 and CDR2: LNHDA and SQIVND (reference sequence). This CDR3 is CASSIFQAGHGYTF. The CDR3, as DNA: TGTGCCAGTAGTATCTTCCAGGCTGGGCATGGCTACACCTTC.

The chain is built from TRBV27 and TRBJ1-1; a possible D gene is TRBD1 (5 bases). The CDR3 is 15 residues long. The V end was cut by 2 bases, the J end by 0 bases, with 10 bases between. The V gene's germline CDR1 is MNHEY and CDR2 SMNVEV (reference sequence). The CDR3 DNA reads TGTGCCAGCAGTTTAAGCTGGGGGGTGAACACTGAAGCTTTCTTT. Its protein product is CASSLSWGVNTEAFF.

The rearrangement links TRBV5-1 to TRBJ1-2, with D tentatively TRBD1 (5 bases). The CDR3 is made up of 12 amino acids. Germline V CDR1 and CDR2: SGHRS, YFSETQ. The ends were cut back, 4 bases at V and 8 bases at J, with 12 bases in the middle. The DNA of the CDR3 is TGCGCCAGCAGCCAAGACAGTCACGGCTACACCTTC. This sequence encodes CASSQDSHGYTF.

This clone was observed once. This chain connects TRBV28 to TRBJ2-7; TRBD1 matches 12 bases. The length of the CDR3 is 15 residues. Germline-derived CDR1 and CDR2 are MDHEN and SYDVKM. Losses at the gene ends were 5 bases for V and 3 bases for J; bases not matched to a gene: 5. The CDR3 spells CASSDRDRGLYEQYF. CDR3 coding DNA: TGTGCCAGCAGTGACCGGGACAGGGGGCTCTACGAGCAGTACTTC.

This clone appeared a few times. V usage is TRBV27 and J usage is TRBJ2-7; maybe TRBD2 (5 bases). The CDR3 has 12 residues. Germline loops: CDR1 MNHEY, CDR2 SMNVEV (reference sequence). The V end lost 4 bases, the J end lost 7 bases, and 11 bases lay between the germline ends. In DNA, the CDR3 is TGTGCCAGCAGTTCCCCGCCGGGGGAGCAGTACTTC. Translation: CASSSPPGEQYF.

The chain couples TRBV5-1 to TRBJ2-7; possibly TRBD1 for D (6 bases). V lost 1 base and J lost 5, with 13 bases in between. The CDR3 has 14 residues. Per the germline V gene, CDR1 is SGHRS and CDR2 is YFSETQ. For the CDR3, the DNA is TGCGCCAGCAGCTTGTGGGGACAAGGGGACGAGCAGTACTTC. This translates into CASSLWGQGDEQYF. Complete variable domain (other parts from reference TRBV5-1 and TRBJ2-7): KAGVTQTPRYLIKTRGQQVTLSCSPISGHRSVSWYQQTPGQGLQFLFEYFSETQRNKGNFPGRFSGRQFSNSRSEMNVSTLELGDSALYLCASSLWGQGDEQYFGPGTRLTVT.